Below, 13 T cell receptor beta chains from the same sample are listed, as sequenced in a study of blood T cell repertoires in COVID-19. Data came from immunoSEQ multiplex PCR; TCRdb stores just in-frame clones and leaves some out. The sample lists about 43,000 clones, approximately 90% occurring once. The sequenced sample consisted of peripheral blood. The source is a man between 40 and 49 years old with COVID-19, enrolled during active disease.

The chain is built from TRBV7-9 and TRBJ2-2; D possibly corresponds to TRBD2 (6 bases). Trimming removed 3 bases from V and 4 bases from J, with 9 bases in between. The CDR3 has 14 amino acids. Per germline, CDR1 SEHNR and CDR2 FQNEAQ (reference sequence). For the CDR3, the DNA is TGTGCCAGCAGCTTCGGGACTCCCACCGGGGAGCTGTTTTTT. This translates into CASSFGTPTGELFF.

The rearrangement links TRBV5-4 to TRBJ2-5; the D gene is possibly TRBD2 (5 bases). Germline V CDR1 and CDR2: SGHNT, YYREEE (reference sequence). The CDR3 covers 13 residues. Trimming removed 0 bases from V and 5 bases from J, with 8 bases in between. The CDR3 region has the DNA TGTGCCAGCAGCTTGGCTCGCGGGGAGACCCAGTACTTC. Its protein is CASSLARGETQYF.

V and J are TRBV30 and TRBJ1-5, with a tentative D call TRBD1 (5 bases). Germline CDR1 and CDR2: GTSNPN and SVGIG (reference sequence). Trimming took off 3 bases at V and 3 bases at J, with 15 bases between the two ends. The CDR3 runs to 15 residues. The chain's CDR3 is CAWSGGLGNNQPQHF. CDR3 DNA: TGTGCCTGGAGCGGGGGACTGGGAAACAATCAGCCCCAGCATTTT.

This chain joins TRBV10-3 and TRBJ1-6, with a tentative D call TRBD1 (5 bases). The CDR3 is 13 residues long. With 0 bases removed from V and 14 bases from J, the gap between germline ends came to 11 bases. CDR1 is ENHRY and CDR2 is SYGVKD in the germline V gene. DNA for the CDR3: TGTGCCATCAGTGAGTCGCGCGAAGGGGCCCTCCACTTT. This translates into CAISESREGALHF.

This clone has just a few counts. CDR3 DNA sequence: TGTGCCAGCAGTGAATCCGCAGCGGGAACCTACGAGCAGTACTTC. Translating gives CASSESAAGTYEQYF. The genes are TRBV25-1 and TRBJ2-7, with TRBD2 identical over 7 bases. The V gene's germline CDR1 is MGHDK and CDR2 SYGVNS. The CDR3 contains 15 residues. After removal of 1 base from V and 2 bases from J, the junction contained 5 bases not matched to a gene.

The V and J genes are TRBV6-5 and TRBJ1-4; perhaps TRBD1 as D (6 bases). CDR3 length equals 15 residues. V was cut by 6 bases and J by 8 bases, with 19 bases left in between. CDR1 and CDR2 (germline): MNHEY, SVGAGI. The CDR3: CASRSLQGLGEKLFF. In nucleotides, the CDR3 is TGTGCCAGCAGGAGCCTACAGGGTTTAGGGGAAAAACTGTTTTTT.

The CDR3, as DNA: TGTGCCAGCAGCCAAGATGGCCTAGCGGCAGGTAGGGAGCAGTTCTTC. Its protein is CASSQDGLAAGREQFF. The genes are TRBV3-1 (or the pseudogene TRBV3-2) and TRBJ2-1, with 7 bases fitting TRBD2. V gave up 0 bases and J gave up 10 bases; unmatched junction bases: 12. The CDR3 has 16 residues. Germline V gene sequence: CDR1 LGHDT, CDR2 YNNKEL (reference sequence).

This clone has only a few counts. The chain couples TRBV5-1 to TRBJ2-7, with 14 bases matching TRBD2. Germline CDR1 reads SGHRS; CDR2 reads YFSETQ. This CDR3 spans 15 amino acids. V shed 4 bases and J 3 bases; nucleotides not matched to a gene: 3. As DNA, the CDR3 is TGCGCCAGCAGCACTGGGACTAGCGGGAGCTACGAGCAGTACTTC. This encodes CASSTGTSGSYEQYF.

This chain links TRBV2 with TRBJ1-2; a weak D match, TRBD1 (5 bases). The CDR3 is 16 amino acids. V lost 4 bases and J lost 4, with 19 bases in between. The germline CDR1 and CDR2 sequences are SNHLY and FYNNEI. The CDR3 nucleotides read TGTGCCAGCAGTGTAGTTAGGGCGGCAGGGATCTATGGCTACACCTTC. Residues: CASSVVRAAGIYGYTF.

This clone was recorded only once. The gene calls are TRBV14 and TRBJ1-1, with TRBD1 as a possible D gene (5 bases). Germline V gene data show CDR1 as SGHDN and CDR2 as FVKESK. This CDR3 is 12 amino acids long. V lost 1 base, J lost 6 bases, and 6 bases lay in between. The DNA for the CDR3 is TGTGCCAGCAGCCAAGGGACACCTGAAGCTTTCTTT. This sequence encodes CASSQGTPEAFF.

V is TRBV6-5 and J is TRBJ1-3, with TRBD1 as a possible D gene (5 bases). V dropped 3 bases and J dropped 4 bases, with 16 bases sitting between them. The CDR3 runs to 16 residues. Germline loops: CDR1 MNHEY, CDR2 SVGAGI. CDR3 nucleotides: TGTGCCAGCAGTTATGGGGCGGGAGGGAAAGGAAACACCATATATTTT. Its translation is CASSYGAGGKGNTIYF.

The chain has TRBV19 and TRBJ1-6; D remains unclear. CDR1 is LNHDA and CDR2 is SQIVND in the germline V gene (reference sequence). The CDR3 runs 17 residues. V was pared by 3 bases and J by 0 bases, with 12 bases between. CDR3 sequence reads: CASSIFSGSSYNSPLHF. CDR3 sequence (DNA): TGTGCCAGTAGTATCTTTTCGGGGAGCTCCTATAATTCACCCCTCCACTTT.

CDR3 nucleotide sequence: TGTGCCAGCAGCGTAACCGGGACAGGGAACACTGAAGCTTTCTTT. Translating it yields CASSVTGTGNTEAFF. The chain links TRBV9 to TRBJ1-1; TRBD1 matches at 8 bases. Per germline, CDR1 SGDLS and CDR2 YYNGEE. The V gene end was trimmed by 1 base and the J gene end by 1 base; junction bases not matched to a gene: 3. The CDR3 totals 15 residues.